The next 21 T cell receptor beta chains were all read from a single sample in a study of CD8+ T cells in alopecia areata. Treatment denoted: oral pan-JAK inhibitor, 5-10 mg twice daily. Extracted from the samples, RNA was reverse transcribed into cDNA to serve as the sequencing template. Measured with immunoSEQ multiplex PCR; TCRdb has only the in-frame clones, and not every one. The sample lists about 180,000 clones, approximately 51% occurring once. This specimen was CD8+ T cells sorted from blood, taken at week 52, from a patient treated with tofacitinib. All receptors come from a human donor with alopecia areata.

This chain uses TRBV6-5 with TRBJ1-2, with D unresolved. The CDR3 extends over 13 amino acids. Germline V gene lookup returns CDR1 MNHEY and CDR2 SVGAGI. Trimming removed 2 bases at V and 7 bases at J, with 11 bases between. The CDR3 reads CASSYNIYFGYTF. The CDR3 nucleotides read TGTGCCAGCAGTTACAACATCTATTTTGGCTACACCTTC.

A note on this clone: At one boundary the junction diverges from the germline segment, which might be a read error. J is TRBJ1-5 and V is TRBV4-1, with D unclear. The germline V gene encodes CDR1 MGHRA and CDR2 YSYEKL. The CDR3 contains 13 residues. Here the CDR3 DNA reads TGCGCCAGCAGCCGACACCTGAATCAACCCCAGCATTTT. This translates into CASSRHLNQPQHF.

This clone was counted between two and nine times. The chain carries TRBV6-6 and TRBJ1-6; D unclear. V was pared by 6 bases and J by 14 bases, with 26 bases between. From germline, CDR1 is MNHNY and CDR2 SVGAGI (reference sequence). The CDR3 covers 16 residues. The CDR3, as DNA: TGTGCCAGCAGCTCCTTTAGTCGGACCCAACATTTGGCCCTCCACTTT. Amino acid sequence: CASSSFSRTQHLALHF.

This clone was observed a handful of times. The chain joins TRBV27 to TRBJ2-7, with D possibly matching TRBD1 (6 bases). The germline V and J ends were trimmed by 6 bases and 5 bases, with 17 bases remaining between them. This CDR3 comprises 14 residues. From germline, CDR1 is MNHEY and CDR2 SMNVEV (reference sequence). The chain's CDR3 is CASSWVGAVHEQYF. CDR3 DNA: TGTGCCAGCAGCTGGGTGGGGGCAGTCCACGAGCAGTACTTC.

This chain links TRBV2 with TRBJ2-3; 9 nucleotides line up with TRBD2. In germline, CDR1 is SNHLY, CDR2 FYNNEI. V shed 3 bases and J 2 bases; nucleotides not matched to a gene: 3. This CDR3 spans 15 amino acids. As DNA, the CDR3 is TGTGCCAGCAGTGAGATAGCGGGGGCCACAGATACGCAGTATTTT. Its translation is CASSEIAGATDTQYF.

The V gene is TRBV30, the J gene TRBJ2-1; D is possibly TRBD2 (6 bases). Trimming took off 0 bases at V and 8 bases at J, with 14 bases between the two ends. This CDR3 contains 14 residues. The germline CDR1 and CDR2 sequences are GTSNPN and SVGIG (reference sequence). CDR3: CAWSVGSGTDEQFF. In DNA, the CDR3 is TGTGCCTGGAGTGTTGGTAGCGGTACAGATGAGCAGTTCTTC.

This clone appeared a few times. V and J are TRBV5-4 and TRBJ2-7, with TRBD1 as a possible D gene (6 bases). The V gene lost 2 bases and the J gene lost 5 bases, with 11 bases spanning the gap. CDR3 length equals 13 residues. The germline CDR1 and CDR2 sequences are SGHNT and YYREEE (reference sequence). This chain's CDR3 is CASSFGTSHEQYF. CDR3 coding DNA: TGTGCCAGCAGCTTTGGGACATCCCACGAGCAGTACTTC. Full variable domain (remainder filled in from reference TRBV5-4 and TRBJ2-7): ETGVTQSPTHLIKTRGQQVTLRCSSQSGHNTVSWYQQALGQGPQFIFQYYREEENGRGNFPPRFSGLQFPNYSSELNVNALELDDSALYLCASSFGTSHEQYFGPGTRLTVT.

This chain connects TRBV29-1 to TRBJ1-1; 7 bases are a match to TRBD1. This CDR3 comprises 12 residues. CDR1 and CDR2 (germline): SQVTM, ANQGSEA. The ends lost 7 bases at V and 1 base at J; junction bases unmatched: 3. The CDR3 sequence: CSGTGPNTEAFF. CDR3 nucleotide sequence: TGCAGCGGGACAGGCCCGAACACTGAAGCTTTCTTT. The entire variable domain, with the rest obtained from reference TRBV29-1 and TRBJ1-1, is as follows: SAVISQKPSRDICQRGTSLTIQCQVDSQVTMMFWYRQQPGQSLTLIATANQGSEATYESGFVIDKFPISRPNLTFSTLTVSNMSPEDSSIYLCSGTGPNTEAFFGQGTRLTVV.

This clone turned up a few times. V gene TRBV11-2 combines with J gene TRBJ2-7, with TRBD1 identical over 8 bases. The germline gives CDR1 SGHAT, CDR2 FQNNGV. CDR3 length equals 15 residues. V shed 4 bases and J 3 bases; nucleotides not matched to a gene: 8. CDR3 DNA sequence: TGTGCCAGCAGCTGGCTCCGGGACAGGAACTACGAGCAGTACTTC. Its protein product is CASSWLRDRNYEQYF.

V is TRBV10-3 and J is TRBJ1-1, with D unclear. CDR1 ENHRY and CDR2 SYGVKD come from the germline V gene. Trimming took 0 bases from V and 5 from J, leaving 10 bases between them. The CDR3 totals 14 residues. The CDR3 bases are TGTGCCATCAGTGAGTCAGCCTCGGTTACTGAAGCTTTCTTT. This sequence encodes CAISESASVTEAFF.

This rearrangement joins TRBV4-1 to TRBJ2-7; weak D call: TRBD1 (5 bases). Trimming removed 3 bases at V and 5 bases at J, with 14 bases between. CDR1 is MGHRA, CDR2 YSYEKL, per germline. The CDR3 sequence is 14 residues long. The CDR3 sequence: CASSHVKGINEQYF. CDR3 sequence (DNA): TGCGCCAGCAGCCATGTAAAGGGGATCAACGAGCAGTACTTC.

The chain combines TRBV5-1 with TRBJ2-5, with TRBD2 matching 15 bases. Germline V CDR1 and CDR2: SGHRS, YFSETQ. After removal of 3 bases from V and 5 bases from J, the junction contained 5 bases not matched to a gene. The CDR3 has 16 residues. The CDR3, as DNA: TGCGCCAGCAGCTACGGACTAGCGGGGGGGCTGGAGACCCAGTACTTC. Translated: CASSYGLAGGLETQYF.

V and J are TRBV5-4 and TRBJ1-1; D call uncertain. This CDR3 contains 12 residues. The germline V gene encodes CDR1 SGHNT and CDR2 YYREEE (reference sequence). V lost 1 base and J lost 8, with 9 bases in between. The CDR3 sequence is CASSLLGDEAFF. CDR3 nucleotides: TGTGCCAGCAGCTTGCTGGGTGACGAAGCTTTCTTT.

This rearrangement joins TRBV7-2 to TRBJ1-4; the D is unclear. V lost 5 bases and J 8 bases, leaving 15 bases between the germline ends. Germline V gives CDR1 SGHTA, CDR2 FQGNSA. This CDR3 is built from 14 residues. CDR3 DNA sequence: TGTGCCAGCAGCCCCGCGGCCTGGGGAGAAAAACTGTTTTTT. Translating it yields CASSPAAWGEKLFF.

The V call is TRBV9, the J call TRBJ2-3; the D is unclear. CDR1 SGDLS and CDR2 YYNGEE come from the germline V gene. The CDR3 runs 14 residues. Trimming left V 2 bases short and J 2 bases short, with 9 bases between. CDR3 region: CASSVRGYTDTQYF. Here the CDR3 DNA reads TGTGCCAGCAGCGTTCGTGGTTACACAGATACGCAGTATTTT.

This clone was recorded only once. The rearrangement links TRBV29-1 to TRBJ1-2, with D perhaps matching TRBD1 (5 bases). Germline V gives CDR1 SQVTM, CDR2 ANQGSEA. Trimming cost V 1 base and J 4 bases, with 19 bases left between them. The CDR3 consists of 16 residues. CDR3 in DNA: TGCAGCGTTGAAGCAAAATCGGTTAGGGGACCCTATGGCTACACCTTC. It encodes CSVEAKSVRGPYGYTF.

This clone has just a few counts. This chain connects TRBV5-6 to TRBJ2-5; D might be TRBD2 (7 bases). This CDR3 spans 15 amino acids. V shed 4 bases and J shed 5 bases, with 18 bases lying between them. Germline assignment: CDR1 SGHDT and CDR2 YYEEEE. The CDR3 reads CASSPMGGPQETQYF. CDR3 nucleotides: TGTGCCAGCAGCCCGATGGGGGGGCCACAGGAGACCCAGTACTTC.

The rearrangement joins TRBV11-2 to TRBJ1-6; D gene unclear. The V end lost 2 bases, the J end lost 5 bases, and 7 bases lay between the germline ends. This CDR3 comprises 14 residues. Germline V gene data show CDR1 as SGHAT and CDR2 as FQNNGV. The CDR3, as DNA: TGTGCCAGCAGCTTATACGGGAATAATTCACCCCTCCACTTT. Its protein is CASSLYGNNSPLHF.

This clone turned up a few times. This chain links TRBV4-2 with TRBJ1-2, with D possibly being TRBD1 (5 bases). Germline V gene data show CDR1 as LGHNA and CDR2 as YNFKEQ. The CDR3 sequence is 15 residues long. V was clipped by 4 bases and J by 3 bases, with 15 bases between them. The CDR3 is CASSLGGSADYGYTF. CDR3 DNA: TGTGCCAGCAGCCTTGGGGGATCAGCGGACTATGGCTACACCTTC.

This clone was counted between two and nine times. This rearrangement joins TRBV13 to TRBJ2-6; D uncertain. The CDR3 totals 14 residues. Germline-derived CDR1 and CDR2 are PRHDT and FYEKMQ (reference sequence). Trimming left V 4 bases short and J 4 bases short, with 8 bases between. CDR3 protein: CASSWGTGANVLTF. In DNA, the CDR3 is TGTGCCAGCAGCTGGGGTACCGGGGCCAACGTCCTGACTTTC.

J is TRBJ2-5 and V is TRBV11-2; a weak D match, TRBD1 (5 bases). The germline V gene has CDR1 SGHAT and CDR2 FQNNGV. The CDR3 is 12 residues long. V lost 1 base and J lost 13, with 13 bases in between. For the CDR3, the DNA is TGTGCCAGCAGCTTAGGGGGCCTTCCCCCGTACTTC. It codes for CASSLGGLPPYF.